What follows are 19 T cell receptor beta chains derived from one specimen sequenced in a study of regulatory T cells in long-lasting Graves disease. Time point of the sample: newly diagnosed GD, antithyroid drugs for less than 3 months. From PBMCs, RNA was extracted and then used to make the TCR library. The TCR beta library used iRepertoire HTBI primers with Arm-PCR amplification of CDR3. TCRdb re-called the multiplex PCR reads with MiXCR, one entry per CDR3 protein. The sample records around 250,000 distinct CDR3 sequences, 15% to 20% being singletons. The same data also contributed to another study, on T cells in Graves' hyperthyroidism and ophthalmopathy.

Sample: peripheral blood mononuclear cells (PBMCs), taken at new diagnosis, from a patient treated with antithyroid drugs. The receptor source for this set is a woman aged 25 to 45 with Graves disease.

Of note for this clonotype: The CDR3 does not end in the conserved phenylalanine or tryptophan, so this is likely a read error. This chain links TRBV27 with TRBJ2-7; D perhaps matches TRBD2 (6 bases). This CDR3 contains 13 residues. V lost 6 bases to trimming and J lost 3 bases, with 12 bases between them. The germline V gene encodes CDR1 MNHEY and CDR2 SMNVEV (reference sequence). The CDR3 DNA sequence: TGTGCCAGCAGAATGGGGGGAGTCTACGAGCAGTACTCC. Protein product: CASRMGGVYEQYS.

There are many counts of this clonotype. The genes are TRBV20-1 and TRBJ2-1; 11 bases fit TRBD2. This CDR3 contains 16 residues. Germline values: CDR1 DFQATT, CDR2 SNEGSKA (reference sequence). Trimming took 3 bases from V and 0 from J; bases not matched to a gene: 4. The CDR3 DNA sequence: TGCAGTGCTAGGGAGACTAGCGGGGACTCCTACAATGAGCAGTTCTTC. This translates into CSARETSGDSYNEQFF.

This clonotype was seen ten or more times. The rearrangement joins TRBV28 to TRBJ2-1; 8 bases align to TRBD1. Germline loops: CDR1 MDHEN, CDR2 SYDVKM. The CDR3 is 15 residues long. The J segment lost 1 base and the V segment lost 3 bases, leaving 2 bases of the junction unmatched. This CDR3 reads CASSLGTGSYNEQFF. In DNA form, the CDR3 reads TGTGCCAGCAGTTTGGGGACAGGTTCCTACAATGAGCAGTTCTTC.

Many counts were recorded for this clonotype. The genes are TRBV6-1 and TRBJ1-5; D is unclear. V lost 3 bases to trimming and J lost 6 bases, with 6 bases between them. CDR1 MNHNS and CDR2 SASEGT come from the germline V gene. This CDR3 comprises 12 residues. Here the CDR3 reads CASSESSQPQHF. Here the CDR3 DNA reads TGTGCCAGCAGTGAGTCTAGTCAGCCCCAGCATTTT.

This clonotype has at least ten counts. J is TRBJ1-2 and V is TRBV10-3; 10 bases are shared with TRBD1. The CDR3 is 16 amino acids. Germline CDR1 reads ENHRY; CDR2 reads SYGVKD. V shed 5 bases, J shed 8 bases, and the junction held 14 bases outside the gene matches. The chain's CDR3 is CAISRNLGQGIEGYTF. CDR3 bases: TGTGCCATCAGTCGAAATTTGGGACAGGGGATCGAAGGCTACACCTTC.

Ten or more counts support this clonotype. The chain uses TRBV3-1 and TRBJ1-2; no reliable D call. Germline V lookup: CDR1 LGHDT, CDR2 YNNKEL (reference sequence). V gave up 1 base and J gave up 14 bases, with 11 bases separating them. This CDR3 is 11 amino acids long. The CDR3 protein is CASSQVWDITF. In DNA, the CDR3 is TGTGCCAGCAGCCAAGTCTGGGATATAACCTTC.

This clonotype was counted at least ten times. The V and J genes are TRBV4-1 and TRBJ2-1; TRBD2 matches 7 bases. Trimming at V came to 7 bases and at J to 0 bases, leaving 6 bases not matched to a gene. CDR3 length: 15 amino acids. Germline V CDR1 and CDR2: MGHRA, YSYEKL. CDR3 nucleotides: TGCGCCAGCAATAGCGGCGGGAGCTCCTACAATGAGCAGTTCTTC. It encodes CASNSGGSSYNEQFF.

This clonotype came up a few times. This rearrangement joins TRBV19 to TRBJ2-3; a possible D gene is TRBD1 (5 bases). V lost 4 bases and J 0 bases, leaving 14 bases between the germline ends. CDR3 length equals 16 residues. Germline V gives CDR1 LNHDA, CDR2 SQIVND (reference sequence). CDR3 region: CASSTTGLISTDTQYF. The CDR3 bases are TGTGCCAGTAGTACTACAGGATTAATTAGCACAGATACGCAGTATTTT.

This clonotype was recorded many times. In nucleotides, the CDR3 is TGTGCCAGCAGCCCTACGGACCGACTGAACACTGAAGCTTTCTTT. Translating gives CASSPTDRLNTEAFF. This sequence joins TRBV5-4 and TRBJ1-1; unclear D gene. CDR1 SGHNT and CDR2 YYREEE come from the germline V gene (reference sequence). Trimming cost V 4 bases and J 0 bases, with 13 bases left between them. CDR3 length: 15 residues.

The chain recombines TRBV2 with TRBJ1-6, with 9 bases that match TRBD1. The CDR3 runs to 14 residues. CDR1 is SNHLY and CDR2 is FYNNEI in the germline V gene. V dropped 6 bases and J dropped 7; count of bases not matched to a gene: 4. Here the CDR3 reads CASRGQGRNSPLHF. CDR3 DNA: TGTGCCAGCAGGGGACAGGGTAGGAATTCACCCCTCCACTTT. Full variable domain (outside the CDR3, taken from reference TRBV2 and TRBJ1-6): EPEVTQTPSHQVTQMGQEVILRCVPISNHLYFYWYRQILGQKVEFLVSFYNNEISEKSEIFDDQFSVERPDGSNFTLKIRSTKLEDSAMYFCASRGQGRNSPLHFGNGTRLTVT.

There are many counts of this clonotype. The rearrangement uses TRBV2 and TRBJ2-6, with D tentatively TRBD1 (6 bases). Trimming stripped 4 bases from V and 0 bases from J, with 10 bases between. CDR1 is SNHLY and CDR2 is FYNNEI in the germline V gene. CDR3 length: 16 residues. CDR3 in DNA: TGTGCCAGCAGTGTACACAGGGCCTCTGGGGCCAACGTCCTGACTTTC. This sequence encodes CASSVHRASGANVLTF.

This clonotype was detected ten times or more. The chain employs TRBV20-1 and TRBJ1-5, with D tentatively TRBD1 (5 bases). Trimming took 2 bases from V and 3 from J, leaving 8 bases between them. The germline CDR1 and CDR2 sequences are DFQATT and SNEGSKA (reference sequence). CDR3 length equals 13 residues. DNA for the CDR3: TGCAGTGCTAGACCAGGGTCCAATCAGCCCCAGCATTTT. Amino acids: CSARPGSNQPQHF.

This clonotype has ten or more counts. The V gene is TRBV2, the J gene TRBJ1-6; D gene unclear. Germline V gene sequence: CDR1 SNHLY, CDR2 FYNNEI. There are 15 residues in the CDR3. With 2 bases removed from V and 3 bases from J, the gap between germline ends came to 8 bases. The DNA of the CDR3 is TGTGCCAGCAGTGAATTGACAAACTATAATTCACCCCTCCACTTT. Protein product: CASSELTNYNSPLHF.

This clonotype was observed at least ten times. The chain combines TRBV5-1 with TRBJ1-2; the match to TRBD1 covers 8 bases. Germline loops: CDR1 SGHRS, CDR2 YFSETQ. Trimming removed 3 bases from V and 7 bases from J; junction bases left unmatched: 5. There are 13 residues in the CDR3. This CDR3 is CASSWTGRTGYTF. The CDR3 DNA is TGCGCCAGCAGCTGGACAGGGCGAACTGGCTACACCTTC. The variable domain in full, completed from reference TRBV5-1 and TRBJ1-2, reads KAGVTQTPRYLIKTRGQQVTLSCSPISGHRSVSWYQQTPGQGLQFLFEYFSETQRNKGNFPGRFSGRQFSNSRSEMNVSTLELGDSALYLCASSWTGRTGYTFGSGTRLTVV.

This clonotype was seen ten or more times. The rearrangement uses TRBV12-3 or TRBV12-4 and TRBJ1-3; D not resolved. The CDR3 is made up of 13 amino acids. V shed 7 bases and J shed 0 bases, with 7 bases lying between them. CDR3: CASNIDSGNTIYF. As DNA, the CDR3 is TGTGCCAGCAACATAGACTCTGGAAACACCATATATTTT.

This clonotype was seen once. A read error likely explains this, since a far larger clone differs by one base. The rearrangement joins TRBV11-2 to TRBJ1-5, with 7 positions matching TRBD1. The CDR3 consists of 14 residues. The germline V gene encodes CDR1 SGHAT and CDR2 FQNNGV. The chain's CDR3 is CASSLDREYKPQHF. CDR3 DNA: TGTGCCAGCAGTTTAGACAGGGAATACAAGCCCCAGCATTTT.

This clonotype showed up many times. This sequence joins TRBV6-2 or TRBV6-3 and TRBJ2-5; D is undetermined. CDR3 length: 14 amino acids. V was clipped by 2 bases and J by 6 bases, with 13 bases between them. CDR1 MNHEY and CDR2 SVGEGT come from the germline V gene. Here the CDR3 reads CASSYDSRRQTQYF. The CDR3, as DNA: TGTGCCAGCAGTTACGATTCCAGGCGGCAGACCCAGTACTTC.

This CDR3 is CASSLGVGGETGELFF. The DNA for the CDR3 is TGTGCCAGCAGCTTAGGAGTCGGGGGGGAGACCGGGGAGCTGTTTTTT. This chain connects TRBV11-3 to TRBJ2-2, with 8 bases matching TRBD2. Trimming cost V 1 base and J 5 bases; bases outside gene matches: 6. CDR3 size: 16 residues. Germline V gene data show CDR1 as SGHNT and CDR2 as YENEEA.

The chain has TRBV30 and TRBJ2-7; TRBD1 is a possible D gene (5 bases). Germline V gene sequence: CDR1 GTSNPN, CDR2 SVGIG (reference sequence). This CDR3 is 12 amino acids long. The V end was cut by 3 bases, the J end by 0 bases, with 6 bases between. CDR3: CAWSRDSYEQYF. The CDR3 nucleotides read TGTGCCTGGAGCAGGGACTCCTACGAGCAGTACTTC. Full variable domain (remainder filled in from reference TRBV30 and TRBJ2-7): SQTIHQWPATLVQPVGSPLSLECTVEGTSNPNLYWYRQAAGRGLQLLFYSVGIGQISSEVPQNLSASRPQDRQFILSSKKLLLSDSGFYLCAWSRDSYEQYFGPGTRLTVT.